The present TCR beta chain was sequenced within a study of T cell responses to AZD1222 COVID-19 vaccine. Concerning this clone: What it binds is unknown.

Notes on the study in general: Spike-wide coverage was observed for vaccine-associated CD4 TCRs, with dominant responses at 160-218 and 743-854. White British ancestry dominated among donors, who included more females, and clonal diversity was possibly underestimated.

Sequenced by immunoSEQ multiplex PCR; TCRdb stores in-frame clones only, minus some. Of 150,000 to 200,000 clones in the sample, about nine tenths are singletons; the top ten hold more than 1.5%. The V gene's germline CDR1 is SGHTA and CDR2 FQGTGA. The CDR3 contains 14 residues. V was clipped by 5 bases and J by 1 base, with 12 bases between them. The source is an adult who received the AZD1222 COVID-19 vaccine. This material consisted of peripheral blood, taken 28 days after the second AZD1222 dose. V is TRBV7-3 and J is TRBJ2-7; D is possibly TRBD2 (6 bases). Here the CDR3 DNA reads TGTGCCAGCAGCCCCGCGGGGCATTCCTACGAGCAGTACTTC. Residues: CASSPAGHSYEQYF.